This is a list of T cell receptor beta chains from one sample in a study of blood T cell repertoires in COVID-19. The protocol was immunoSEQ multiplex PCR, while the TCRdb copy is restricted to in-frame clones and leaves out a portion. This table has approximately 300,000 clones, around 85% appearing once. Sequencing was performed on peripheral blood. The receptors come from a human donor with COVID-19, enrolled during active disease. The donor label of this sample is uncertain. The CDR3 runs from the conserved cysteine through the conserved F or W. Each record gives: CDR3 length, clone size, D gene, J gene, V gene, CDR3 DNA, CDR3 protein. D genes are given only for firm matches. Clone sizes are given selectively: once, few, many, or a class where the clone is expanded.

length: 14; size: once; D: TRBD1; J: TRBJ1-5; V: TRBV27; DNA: TGTGCCAGCCGACAGGGTCATGGCAATCAGCCCCAGCATTTT; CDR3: CASRQGHGNQPQHF
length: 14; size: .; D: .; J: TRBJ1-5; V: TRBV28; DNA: TGTGCCAGCAGTTTACTAGGCATGGATCAGCCCCAGCATTTT; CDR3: CASSLLGMDQPQHF
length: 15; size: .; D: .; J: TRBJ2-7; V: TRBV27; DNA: TGTGCCAGCAGTCCCCTGGAGGCGACTTACTACGAGCAGTACTTC; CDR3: CASSPLEATYYEQYF
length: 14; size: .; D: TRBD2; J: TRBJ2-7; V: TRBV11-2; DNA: TGTGCCAGCAGCTTAGCGGGAGGGCCCTACGAGCAGTACTTC; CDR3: CASSLAGGPYEQYF
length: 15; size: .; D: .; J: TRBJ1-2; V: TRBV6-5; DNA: TGTGCCAGCAGTTACGGGGACACGGGAGGGGGAGGCTACACCTTC; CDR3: CASSYGDTGGGGYTF
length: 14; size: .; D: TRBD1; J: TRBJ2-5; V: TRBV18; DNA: TGTGCCAGCTCACAGAGGACAGGGGAGGAGACCCAGTACTTC; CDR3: CASSQRTGEETQYF
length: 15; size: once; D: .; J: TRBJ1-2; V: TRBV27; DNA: TGTGCCAGCTGTACTTCGGGACACCTCAACTATGGCTACACCTTC; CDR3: CASCTSGHLNYGYTF
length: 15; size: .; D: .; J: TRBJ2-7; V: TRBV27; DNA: TGTGCCAGCAGTCAAGGACAGCTTTGGGGATACGAGCAGTACTTC; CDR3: CASSQGQLWGYEQYF
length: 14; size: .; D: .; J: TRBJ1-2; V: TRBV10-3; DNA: TGTGCCATCAGTGAAAACCAGGGCTTTTATGGCTACACCTTC; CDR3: CAISENQGFYGYTF
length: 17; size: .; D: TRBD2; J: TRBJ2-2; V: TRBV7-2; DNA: TGTGCCAGCAGCTTAGCGCTAGCTAGCGGCAGAGGGGGGGAGCTGTTTTTT; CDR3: CASSLALASGRGGELFF
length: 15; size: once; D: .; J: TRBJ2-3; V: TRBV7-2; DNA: TGTGCCAGCAGCCCCGGACTTTCCCGCACAGATACGCAGTATTTT; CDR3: CASSPGLSRTDTQYF
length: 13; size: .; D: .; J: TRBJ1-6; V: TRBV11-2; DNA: TGTGCCAGCAGCCAGGGTTCGTATCCACCCCTCCACTTT; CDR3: CASSQGSYPPLHF
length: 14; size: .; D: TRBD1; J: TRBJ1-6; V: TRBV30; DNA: TGTGCCTGGAGTTGGGCAGGGGGCAGGTCACCCCTCCACTTT; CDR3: CAWSWAGGRSPLHF
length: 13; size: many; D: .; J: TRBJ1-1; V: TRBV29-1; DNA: TGCAGCGCAGGGGTAGGAGTGAACACTGAAGCTTTCTTT; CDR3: CSAGVGVNTEAFF
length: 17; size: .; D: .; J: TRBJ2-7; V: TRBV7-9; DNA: TGTGCCAGCAGCTTAGCCCGGGCAGGAGGGGCCTCCTACGAGCAGTACTTC; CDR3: CASSLARAGGASYEQYF
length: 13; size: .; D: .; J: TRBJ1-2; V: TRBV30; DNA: TGTGCCTGGCAACCGAACCGGGACTATGGCTACACCTTC; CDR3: CAWQPNRDYGYTF
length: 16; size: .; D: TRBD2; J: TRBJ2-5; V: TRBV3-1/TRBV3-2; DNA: TGTGCCAGCAGCCAGCCACTAGCGGGGGACCAAGAGACCCAGTACTTC; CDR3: CASSQPLAGDQETQYF
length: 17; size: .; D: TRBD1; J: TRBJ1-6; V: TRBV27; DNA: TGTGCCAGCAGTTATCCCTCGTCAGGGGGCGCGGGGTCACCCCTCCACTTT; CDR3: CASSYPSSGGAGSPLHF
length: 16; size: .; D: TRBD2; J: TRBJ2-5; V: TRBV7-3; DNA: TGTGCCAGCAGCCCCACTAGCGGGACCGGTGGGGAGACCCAGTACTTC; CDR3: CASSPTSGTGGETQYF
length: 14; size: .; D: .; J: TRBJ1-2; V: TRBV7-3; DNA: TGTGCCAGCAGCCCGGGACTCGTGGACTATGGCTACACCTTC; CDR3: CASSPGLVDYGYTF
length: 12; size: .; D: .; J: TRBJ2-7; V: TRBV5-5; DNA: TGTGCCAGCAGGACAGGCTCCTACGAGCAGTACTTC; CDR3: CASRTGSYEQYF
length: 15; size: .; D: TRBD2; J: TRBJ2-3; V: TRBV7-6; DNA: TGTGCCAGCAGCCAAATAGCGGGGACCACAGATACGCAGTATTTT; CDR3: CASSQIAGTTDTQYF
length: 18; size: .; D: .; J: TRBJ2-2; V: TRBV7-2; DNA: TGTGCCAGCAGCCCTGGGATGGGGCGGGGGCGCAACACCGGGGAGCTGTTTTTT; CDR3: CASSPGMGRGRNTGELFF
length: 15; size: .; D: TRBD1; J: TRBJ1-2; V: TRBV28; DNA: TGTGCCAGCAGTTTCTCCGGGACAGGGGGTTATGGCTACACCTTC; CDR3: CASSFSGTGGYGYTF
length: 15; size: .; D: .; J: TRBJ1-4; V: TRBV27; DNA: TGTGCCAGCAGTCTCCTCCCAGCAACTAATGAAAAACTGTTTTTT; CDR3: CASSLLPATNEKLFF
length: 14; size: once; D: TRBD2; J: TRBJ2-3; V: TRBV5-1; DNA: TGCGCCAGCAGCTTGAGCGCGGGAGGAGATACGCAGTATTTT; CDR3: CASSLSAGGDTQYF
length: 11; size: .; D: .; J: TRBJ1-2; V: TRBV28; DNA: TGTGCCAGCCGAGCCGATGATGGCTACACCTTC; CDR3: CASRADDGYTF
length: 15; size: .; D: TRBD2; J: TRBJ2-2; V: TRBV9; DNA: TGTGCCAGCAGCGTAGCTAGCGGGAACACCGGGGAGCTGTTTTTT; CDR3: CASSVASGNTGELFF
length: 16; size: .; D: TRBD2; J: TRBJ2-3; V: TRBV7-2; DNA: TGTGCCAGCAGCCAGACTAGCGGGAACCCCACAGATACGCAGTATTTT; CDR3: CASSQTSGNPTDTQYF
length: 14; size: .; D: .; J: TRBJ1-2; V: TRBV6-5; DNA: TGTGCCAGCACCCCCGTGTGGGGAGACTATGGCTACACCTTC; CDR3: CASTPVWGDYGYTF
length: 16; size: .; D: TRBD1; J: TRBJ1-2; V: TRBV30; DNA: TGTGCCTGGAGTACCGCCGGGACAGTCCGTTTGTATGGCTACACCTTC; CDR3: CAWSTAGTVRLYGYTF
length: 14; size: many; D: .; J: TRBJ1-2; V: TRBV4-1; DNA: TGCGCCAGCAGCCCTTACACGTCTAACTATGGCTACACCTTC; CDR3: CASSPYTSNYGYTF
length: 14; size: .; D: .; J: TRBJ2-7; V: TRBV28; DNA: TGTGCCAGCACCCTAGGCAGCGGATACTACGAGCAGTACTTC; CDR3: CASTLGSGYYEQYF
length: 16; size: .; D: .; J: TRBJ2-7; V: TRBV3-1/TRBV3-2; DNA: TGTGCCAGCAGCCAAGACGCCGCGGATCCCCCCCTCGAGCAGTACTTC; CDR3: CASSQDAADPPLEQYF
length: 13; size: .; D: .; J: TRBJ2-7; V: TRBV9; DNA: TGTGCCAGCAGCGAGGGGGGGGGCCCCGAGCAGTACTTC; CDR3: CASSEGGGPEQYF
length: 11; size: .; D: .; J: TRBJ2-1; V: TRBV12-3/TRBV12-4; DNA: TGTGCCAGCAGTTTAGGCGATGAGCAGTTCTTC; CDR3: CASSLGDEQFF
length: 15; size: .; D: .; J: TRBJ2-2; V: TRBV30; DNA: TGTGCCTGGAGCCGGGTCGGCCCTCGCTCCGGGGAGCTGTTTTTT; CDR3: CAWSRVGPRSGELFF
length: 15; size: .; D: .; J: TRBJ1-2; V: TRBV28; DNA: TGTGCCAGCAGACTATCCCCCGACAGATTCGGTGGCTACACCTTC; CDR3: CASRLSPDRFGGYTF
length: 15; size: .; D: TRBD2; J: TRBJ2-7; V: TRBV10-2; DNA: TGCGCCAGCAGTGAACCGGGACTAGCGTTTCACGAGCAGTACTTC; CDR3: CASSEPGLAFHEQYF
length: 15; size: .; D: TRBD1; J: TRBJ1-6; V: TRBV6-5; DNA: TGTGCCAGCAGTACAATGACAGGGGGTAATTCACCCCTCCACTTT; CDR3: CASSTMTGGNSPLHF
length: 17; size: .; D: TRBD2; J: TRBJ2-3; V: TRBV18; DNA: TGTGCCAGCTCAAAGGGGAGCGCGGGAGCAGGCACAGATACGCAGTATTTT; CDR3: CASSKGSAGAGTDTQYF
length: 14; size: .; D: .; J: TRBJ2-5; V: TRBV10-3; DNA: TGTGCCATCAGTGAGAGAGGGCAGGTAGGGACCCAGTACTTC; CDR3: CAISERGQVGTQYF
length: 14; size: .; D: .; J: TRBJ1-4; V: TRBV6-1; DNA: TGTGCCAGCAGTGAGGTCGGGGTTGGAGAAAAACTGTTTTTT; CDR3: CASSEVGVGEKLFF
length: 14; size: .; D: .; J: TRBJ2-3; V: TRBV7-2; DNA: TGTGCCAGCAGTCCCATAGCGGGCACAGATACGCAGTATTTT; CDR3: CASSPIAGTDTQYF
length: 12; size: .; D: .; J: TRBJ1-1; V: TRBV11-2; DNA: TGTGCCAGCAGCTTACAGGGCTCTGAAGCTTTCTTT; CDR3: CASSLQGSEAFF
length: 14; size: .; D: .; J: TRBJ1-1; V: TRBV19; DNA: TGTGCCAGTAGTATTCTAGGGGTTCGGACTGAAGCTTTCTTT; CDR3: CASSILGVRTEAFF
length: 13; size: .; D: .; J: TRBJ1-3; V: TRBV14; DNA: TGTGCCAGCAGCCAAGCTCTAGTGGGTCTTAAGGTCTTT; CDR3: CASSQALVGLKVF
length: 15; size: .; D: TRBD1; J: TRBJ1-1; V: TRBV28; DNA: TGTGCCAGCAGCCCGGACAGGGGATTGAACACTGAAGCTTTCTTT; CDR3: CASSPDRGLNTEAFF
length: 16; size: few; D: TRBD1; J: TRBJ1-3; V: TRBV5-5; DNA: TGTGCCAGCAGCTTGGCCGGGGGGCAGGGGGCGGGCACCATATATTTT; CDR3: CASSLAGGQGAGTIYF
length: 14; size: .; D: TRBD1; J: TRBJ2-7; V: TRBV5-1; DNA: TGCGCCAGCAGCTTGGCCAGGACAGGGGATGAGCAGTACTTC; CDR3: CASSLARTGDEQYF
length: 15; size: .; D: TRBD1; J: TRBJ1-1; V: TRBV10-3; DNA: TGTGCCATCAGTGACGACAGGGGCCAGACCACTGAAGCTTTCTTT; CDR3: CAISDDRGQTTEAFF
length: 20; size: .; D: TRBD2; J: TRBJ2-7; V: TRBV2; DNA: TGTGCCAGCAGGCTTAGCGGGAGTATCTCTCCGGTCCCCGTCTCCTACGAGCAGTACTTC; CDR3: CASRLSGSISPVPVSYEQYF
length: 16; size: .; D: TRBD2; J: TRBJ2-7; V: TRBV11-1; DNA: TGTGCCAGCAGCCGACTAGCGGGAGGGCCGGGTTACGAGCAGTACTTC; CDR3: CASSRLAGGPGYEQYF
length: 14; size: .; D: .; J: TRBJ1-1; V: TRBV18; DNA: TGTGCCAGCTCACAGGAGTTTGGGAGGACTGAAGCTTTCTTT; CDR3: CASSQEFGRTEAFF
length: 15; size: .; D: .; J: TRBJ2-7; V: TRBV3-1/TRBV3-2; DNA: TGTGCCAGCAGCCTCGGGACTCAGCCCGGGGACGAGCAGTACTTC; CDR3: CASSLGTQPGDEQYF
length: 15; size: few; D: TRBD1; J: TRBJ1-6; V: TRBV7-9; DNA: TGTGCCAGCTGGGGCGGGAGGGGGCAGGGATCACCCCTCCACTTT; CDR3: CASWGGRGQGSPLHF
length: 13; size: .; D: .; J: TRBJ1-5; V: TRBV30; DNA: TGTGCCTGGACGGGGGGGCCCAATCAGCCCCAGCATTTT; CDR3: CAWTGGPNQPQHF
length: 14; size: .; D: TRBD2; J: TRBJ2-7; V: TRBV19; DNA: TGTGCCAGTAGTATGGCTAGCGGGTTGCTTGAGCAGTACTTC; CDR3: CASSMASGLLEQYF
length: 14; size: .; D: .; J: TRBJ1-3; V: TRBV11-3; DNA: TGTGCCAGCAGCGCAGATTTCTCTGGAAACACCATATATTTT; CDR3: CASSADFSGNTIYF
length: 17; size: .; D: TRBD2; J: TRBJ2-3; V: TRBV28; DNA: TGTGCCAGCAGTCCGCTGACTAGCGGGTTCCTCACAGATACGCAGTATTTT; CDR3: CASSPLTSGFLTDTQYF